This T cell receptor beta chain was captured in a study of cytomegalovirus exposure and HLA in healthy donors. A multiplex PCR was run with 60 Vbeta primers and 13 Jbeta primers. Data came from immunoSEQ multiplex PCR; TCRdb stores just in-frame clones and leaves some out. The sample comprises 100,000 or so clones, almost 70% of which are singletons, and about 3.5% rests with the top ten. The CDR3 consists of 14 residues. Trimming cost V 6 bases and J 3 bases, with 12 bases left between them. Germline lookup yields CDR1 SEHNR and CDR2 FQNEAQ (reference sequence). The sample taken for sequencing was PBMCs. This chain joins TRBV7-9 and TRBJ2-1; D not certain. The TCR was taken from a young man in good health and CMV-seronegative. CDR3 sequence reads: CASSNYGGYNEQFF. Written as DNA, the CDR3 is TGTGCCAGCAGTAACTATGGCGGCTACAATGAGCAGTTCTTC.